This T cell receptor beta chain was sequenced in a study of blood T cell repertoires in COVID-19 (dated by TCRdb to between 2020 and 2021). Some background on the complete study: Samples covering the acute and convalescent phases of COVID-19 were provided by collaborators in the United States, Italy and Spain. The material from the prospective study consisted of cDNA or gDNA derived from T cells, B-cell-depleted T cells, or PBMCs. Deeply sampled blood TCRbeta repertoires from subjects exposed to, actively infected with, or recovered from COVID-19 were included in the dataset. The repertoires were released in a freely available public database intended as a resource for research on the immune response to SARS-CoV-2. Samples came from the ongoing ImmuneRACE study (first 160 participants) plus 1,254 subjects from 6 global collaborators. A de-identified subject ID, COVID-19 status, age in years and sex were almost always included in the sample metadata. Where available, HLA class I and class II types were taken from metadata supplied by the sample provider and were not determined by assay-based typing. The paper's findings and limits, for the study overall: Clinical and demographic metadata were provided uncurated, with the amount varying by source and participant.

Collaborating institutions collected whole blood in K2EDTA tubes following their own protocols. Collaborator samples were shipped for TCRbeta analysis as frozen whole blood, isolated PBMCs, or DNA extracted from either sample type. Details on this clone: This clone's antigen is unknown. The sample holds no much larger clone one base away, and base qualities are not on file.

TCRbeta CDR3 regions were amplified from genomic DNA by means of the immunoSEQ Assay, a bias-controlled multiplex PCR. Concerning the study's data processing: The number of nucleated cells in each sample was estimated by amplification of reference gene primers within the assay. To quantify the absolute abundance of each unique TCRbeta CDR3 rearrangement, sequence reads were collapsed and filtered. Productive Simpson clonality was computed per sample as the square root of Simpson's diversity index over productive rearrangements. Not all clones reach the TCRdb copy of this immuneACCESS table, which keeps in-frame sequences only. Checked studies attribute under half of the gap to unresolved V genes and leave the rest unexplained. V and J calls and clone size are those listed in that table; D and trimming were worked out from the DNA. The table for this sample lists around 160,000 clones; about nine tenths of them were counted only once. The top ten hold roughly 2% of the sample.

The CDR3 goes from the cysteine to the phenylalanine over 17 residues. Kept here is only the CDR3 DNA, which spans 51 bases and is read in frame from base 1. CDR1 and CDR2, per the germline V gene (reference sequence), are LNHDA and SQIVND. V is cut back by 8 bases and J by 0 bases, with 9 bases in the junction unmatched. This sequence originates from a human donor in a cohort sampled during active COVID-19. Sequences were obtained from peripheral blood. The chain is encoded by TRBV19 joined to TRBJ2-6; TRBD1 agrees with 8 junctional bases. The sequenced DNA is TGTGCCAGTTGGGTCGGGACAGGCTACTCTGGGGCCAACGTCCTGACTTTC. This is translated as CASWVGTGYSGANVLTF.